What follows are 30 T cell receptor beta chains derived from one specimen sequenced in a study of blood T cell repertoires in COVID-19. Measured with immunoSEQ multiplex PCR; TCRdb has only the in-frame clones, and not every one. The data show approximately 150,000 clones, with 80% to 90% seen just once and around 15% held by the top ten. The source material was PBMCs or T cells enriched from blood (not recorded which). Receptor source: a man aged 50 to 59 who had recovered from COVID-19.

The CDR3 here is CAWNRGAPGSPLHF. The DNA of the CDR3 is TGTGCCTGGAACAGGGGGGCACCGGGTTCACCCCTCCACTTT. The chain is built from TRBV30 and TRBJ1-6, with 8 positions matching TRBD1. This CDR3 is 14 amino acids long. The germline V gene encodes CDR1 GTSNPN and CDR2 SVGIG (reference sequence). The V and J ends lost 4 bases and 9 bases, in that order; junction bases with no gene match: 8.

The chain employs TRBV5-1 and TRBJ2-3; 7 nucleotides line up with TRBD1. The V and J ends lost 1 base and 4 bases, in that order; junction bases with no gene match: 3. The CDR3 consists of 14 residues. Germline V gene lookup returns CDR1 SGHRS and CDR2 YFSETQ. CDR3 nucleotide sequence: TGCGCCAGCAGCTTGCTCCAGGGGGCAGATACGCAGTATTTT. This codes for CASSLLQGADTQYF.

The CDR3 protein is CASNPHSGTGTGELFF. The CDR3 DNA sequence: TGTGCCAGCAACCCGCACTCGGGGACAGGCACCGGGGAGCTGTTTTTT. J is TRBJ2-2 and V is TRBV9, with 8 nucleotides matching TRBD1. V lost 6 bases and J lost 4; bases outside the gene matches: 11. This CDR3 spans 16 amino acids. Germline assignment: CDR1 SGDLS and CDR2 YYNGEE.

This clone appeared once. The chain employs TRBV5-1 and TRBJ1-2; tentatively, D is TRBD1 (5 bases). Trimming removed 7 bases from V and 5 bases from J, with 21 bases in between. From germline, CDR1 is SGHRS and CDR2 YFSETQ. CDR3 length: 15 amino acids. DNA for the CDR3: TGCGCCAGCCGAGCTTCCCCCTTTGGGGGGTATGGCTACACCTTC. Protein sequence: CASRASPFGGYGYTF.

The CDR3 spells CASSVAGTANTGELFF. The CDR3 bases are TGTGCCAGCAGCGTAGCCGGGACAGCGAACACCGGGGAGCTGTTTTTT. The chain combines TRBV9 with TRBJ2-2; 7 bases are shared with TRBD1. Germline V gene lookup returns CDR1 SGDLS and CDR2 YYNGEE. The CDR3 consists of 16 residues. V was clipped by 0 bases and J by 0 bases; unmatched bases: 2.

The J gene is TRBJ1-1, the V gene TRBV3-1 (or the pseudogene TRBV3-2), with 9 bases aligning to TRBD1. Germline trimming cut 4 bases from V and 8 bases from J; bases unmatched to any gene: 11. Germline CDR1 reads LGHDT; CDR2 reads YNNKEL (reference sequence). The CDR3 is made up of 15 amino acids. The CDR3 nucleotides are TGTGCCAGCAGCCCCCTGGGGACAGGGCGTAGGGAAGCTTTCTTT. Its protein product is CASSPLGTGRREAFF.

The chain recombines TRBV2 with TRBJ1-5; D perhaps matches TRBD1 (6 bases). V was cut by 5 bases and J by 6 bases, with 11 bases left in between. The CDR3 contains 13 residues. CDR1 SNHLY and CDR2 FYNNEI come from the germline V gene. The CDR3 loop is CASSKIQGQPQHF. The CDR3 region has the DNA TGTGCCAGCAGTAAGATACAGGGTCAGCCCCAGCATTTT.

The chain uses TRBV5-1 and TRBJ1-3, with 7 bases that match TRBD1. The CDR3 sequence is 17 residues long. CDR1 and CDR2 from the germline V gene are SGHRS and YFSETQ. Trimming removed 4 bases from V and 0 bases from J; junction bases left unmatched: 10. Here the CDR3 reads CASSMHPGGVSGNTIYF. DNA of the CDR3: TGCGCCAGCAGCATGCATCCAGGGGGAGTCTCTGGAAACACCATATATTTT.

The rearrangement joins TRBV19 to TRBJ2-1; no definite D call. In germline, CDR1 is LNHDA, CDR2 SQIVND (reference sequence). The V end lost 1 base, the J end lost 9 bases, and 7 bases lay between the germline ends. The CDR3 contains 12 residues. The CDR3 sequence: CASSIAGGEQFF. The CDR3, as DNA: TGTGCCAGTAGTATAGCCGGCGGTGAGCAGTTCTTC.

This clone has just one count. The chain is built from TRBV11-2 and TRBJ1-1; a weak D match, TRBD1 (6 bases). Trimming took off 2 bases at V and 2 bases at J, with 12 bases between the two ends. Germline V gene lookup returns CDR1 SGHAT and CDR2 FQNNGV. The length of the CDR3 is 15 residues. CDR3 DNA sequence: TGTGCCAGCAGCTTACAACAGGGACCAAACACTGAAGCTTTCTTT. Translating gives CASSLQQGPNTEAFF.

The chain uses TRBV7-9 and TRBJ2-2, with TRBD1 matching over 10 bases. Trimming at V came to 6 bases and at J to 5 bases, leaving 12 bases not matched to a gene. The CDR3 spans 17 residues. Germline CDR1 is SEHNR and CDR2 is FQNEAQ (reference sequence). CDR3 nucleotide sequence: TGTGCCAGCAGGACCATCCGGGACAGGGGTGGGACCGGGGAGCTGTTTTTT. Translated, it gives CASRTIRDRGGTGELFF.

This chain links TRBV7-2 with TRBJ1-1; TRBD1 matches 8 bases. Germline assignment: CDR1 SGHTA and CDR2 FQGNSA. The CDR3 sequence is 14 residues long. The V segment lost 5 bases and the J segment 4 bases; nucleotides outside the gene matches: 6. This CDR3 is CASSLTGAVTEAFF. CDR3 bases: TGTGCCAGCAGCCTGACAGGGGCCGTCACTGAAGCTTTCTTT.

This rearrangement joins TRBV28 to TRBJ2-3, with D tentatively TRBD2 (5 bases). The germline CDR1 and CDR2 sequences are MDHEN and SYDVKM. V lost 4 bases and J 10 bases, leaving 9 bases between the germline ends. The CDR3 runs to 11 residues. CDR3 DNA sequence: TGTGCCAGCAGTTCCCCGGGGTCGCAGTATTTT. As protein: CASSSPGSQYF.

The chain uses TRBV3-1 (or the pseudogene TRBV3-2) and TRBJ2-7; D call uncertain. CDR3 length: 15 residues. Germline CDR1 is LGHDT and CDR2 is YNNKEL (reference sequence). V was cut by 4 bases and J by 0 bases, with 13 bases left in between. CDR3 coding DNA: TGTGCCAGCAGCCCCAGACTCCTGAGCTCCTACGAGCAGTACTTC. It is translated as CASSPRLLSSYEQYF.

This chain uses TRBV30 with TRBJ1-3, with D perhaps TRBD1 (5 bases). Trimming shortened V by 0 bases and J by 2 bases, and 26 bases separated the two germline ends. There are 20 residues in the CDR3. Germline loops: CDR1 GTSNPN, CDR2 SVGIG (reference sequence). The CDR3, as DNA: TGTGCCTGGAGTGTACAAGGTTTGACTTTATGGACGGGGGCTGGAAACACCATATATTTT. It yields the protein CAWSVQGLTLWTGAGNTIYF.

This chain joins TRBV28 and TRBJ1-2, with D perhaps TRBD1 (5 bases). V was trimmed by 4 bases and J by 1 base, leaving 16 bases between them. Germline assignment: CDR1 MDHEN and CDR2 SYDVKM. The CDR3 contains 16 residues. The DNA for the CDR3 is TGTGCCAGCAGTTGGAGGGCCAGGGCGATTAACTATGGCTACACCTTC. This encodes CASSWRARAINYGYTF.

This clone occurred a few times. The rearrangement uses TRBV5-4 and TRBJ1-3, with 9 bases that match TRBD1. Looked up from germline, CDR1 is SGHNT and CDR2 is YYREEE (reference sequence). After removal of 4 bases from V and 3 bases from J, the junction contained 2 bases not matched to a gene. The CDR3 consists of 14 residues. This CDR3 is CASSKDRGGNTIYF. CDR3 nucleotide sequence: TGTGCCAGCAGCAAGGACAGGGGTGGAAACACCATATATTTT.

The rearrangement links TRBV7-9 to TRBJ1-6; D possibly corresponds to TRBD1 (6 bases). Trimming cost V 2 bases and J 7 bases, with 9 bases left between them. The CDR3 length is 14 residues. CDR1 is SEHNR, CDR2 FQNEAQ, per germline (reference sequence). The CDR3 protein is CASSLQGQNSPLHF. For the CDR3, the DNA is TGTGCCAGCAGCTTACAGGGGCAGAATTCACCCCTCCACTTT.

The rearrangement uses TRBV5-1 and TRBJ2-3, with no clear D. With 7 bases removed from V and 0 bases from J, the gap between germline ends came to 12 bases. Germline V gene data show CDR1 as SGHRS and CDR2 as YFSETQ. This CDR3 region has 14 residues. The CDR3 protein is CASRIITSTDTQYF. The CDR3 region has the DNA TGCGCCAGCCGCATAATAACTAGCACAGATACGCAGTATTTT.

A remark on this clone: A read error may account for a junction end that differs from germline. The V and J genes are TRBV2 and TRBJ1-3; D gene ambiguous. Germline values: CDR1 SNHLY, CDR2 FYNNEI. CDR3 length: 12 amino acids. The CDR3: CASSESGPKSHF. DNA of the CDR3: TGTGCCAGCAGTGAAAGCGGGCCCAAGTCGCATTTT.

CDR3 DNA sequence: TGTGCCAGCAGCGCCCGGAATGGCGGCACCGGGGAGCTGTTTTTT. It encodes CASSARNGGTGELFF. The chain couples TRBV9 to TRBJ2-2; D call uncertain. The germline V and J ends were trimmed by 3 bases and 4 bases, with 13 bases remaining between them. This CDR3 is built from 15 residues. In germline, CDR1 is SGDLS, CDR2 YYNGEE.

The chain links TRBV27 to TRBJ1-2, with 7 nucleotides matching TRBD1. The CDR3 loop spans 12 amino acids. Per the germline V gene, CDR1 is MNHEY and CDR2 is SMNVEV (reference sequence). J was trimmed by 8 bases and V by 5 bases; bases with no gene match: 5. CDR3 amino acids: CASSTNRGGYTF. CDR3 nucleotides: TGTGCCAGCAGTACAAACAGGGGAGGCTACACCTTC.

A single count supports this clone. This chain joins TRBV9 and TRBJ1-3; a possible D gene is TRBD1 (5 bases). V lost 0 bases, J lost 5 bases, and 12 bases lay in between. The CDR3 length is 15 residues. The V gene's germline CDR1 is SGDLS and CDR2 YYNGEE. The CDR3 protein is CASSVDRGRRNTIYF. The CDR3 DNA follows: TGTGCCAGCAGCGTAGATAGGGGCAGAAGAAACACCATATATTTT. The full variable domain, its missing parts supplied by reference TRBV9 and TRBJ1-3, is DSGVTQTPKHLITATGQRVTLRCSPRSGDLSVYWYQQSLDQGLQFLIQYYNGEERAKGNILERFSAQQFPDLHSELNLSSLELGDSALYFCASSVDRGRRNTIYFGEGSWLTVV.

The chain employs TRBV28 and TRBJ1-1, with TRBD1 as a possible D gene (6 bases). CDR1 MDHEN and CDR2 SYDVKM come from the germline V gene. CDR3 length: 15 amino acids. With 7 bases removed from V and 4 bases from J, the gap between germline ends came to 19 bases. Here the CDR3 reads CASKMWRGPGTEAFF. The CDR3 coding sequence is TGTGCCAGCAAAATGTGGCGGGGGCCGGGCACTGAAGCTTTCTTT.

The chain has TRBV18 and TRBJ1-2; possible D gene TRBD1, 6 bases. The CDR3 consists of 16 residues. Germline loops: CDR1 KGHSH, CDR2 LQKENI. V lost 0 bases, J lost 4 bases, and 15 bases lay in between. As DNA, the CDR3 is TGTGCCAGCTCACCACCGGGGTCGGGGGGCGGCTATGGCTACACCTTC. Translation gives CASSPPGSGGGYGYTF.

The rearrangement uses TRBV28 and TRBJ1-2, with 7 nucleotides matching TRBD1. The junction had 11 bases not matched to a gene; V was cut back by 6 bases and J by 4 bases. The CDR3 is made up of 15 amino acids. Germline values: CDR1 MDHEN, CDR2 SYDVKM. The CDR3 nucleotides read TGTGCCAGCAGCCCGGACAGGCTCAAAGGCTATGGCTACACCTTC. This encodes CASSPDRLKGYGYTF.

The chain links TRBV18 to TRBJ1-6, with 7 bases that match TRBD1. From germline, CDR1 is KGHSH and CDR2 LQKENI. V was pared by 2 bases and J by 6 bases, with 10 bases of the junction left unmatched. The CDR3 length is 17 residues. CDR3 region: CASSPGPPGQFNSPLHF. The CDR3 DNA reads as TGTGCCAGCTCACCAGGACCCCCGGGACAGTTTAATTCACCCCTCCACTTT.

The chain links TRBV10-3 to TRBJ2-5; TRBD1 aligns across 7 bases. CDR1 is ENHRY and CDR2 is SYGVKD in the germline V gene. V gave up 8 bases and J gave up 2 bases; unmatched junction bases: 8. The CDR3 is made up of 14 amino acids. CDR3 sequence (DNA): TGTGCCATCTCCGAGGGGACAGAGCAAGAGACCCAGTACTTC. It yields the protein CAISEGTEQETQYF.

CDR3 sequence reads: CASRTGGQGYGYTF. In DNA form, the CDR3 reads TGTGCCAGCAGAACAGGGGGCCAGGGCTATGGCTACACCTTC. J is TRBJ1-2 and V is TRBV2, with 9 bases lining up with TRBD1. V was clipped by 6 bases and J by 4 bases; unmatched bases: 6. Germline CDR1 is SNHLY and CDR2 is FYNNEI. The CDR3 has 14 residues.

The count of this clone is one. The chain has TRBV7-3 and TRBJ1-6; D gene unclear. Trimming left V 1 base short and J 7 bases short, with 5 bases between. Germline values: CDR1 SGHTA, CDR2 FQGTGA. CDR3 length: 13 residues. This CDR3 reads CASSLMENSPLHF. In DNA form, the CDR3 reads TGTGCCAGCAGCTTAATGGAGAATTCACCCCTCCACTTT.